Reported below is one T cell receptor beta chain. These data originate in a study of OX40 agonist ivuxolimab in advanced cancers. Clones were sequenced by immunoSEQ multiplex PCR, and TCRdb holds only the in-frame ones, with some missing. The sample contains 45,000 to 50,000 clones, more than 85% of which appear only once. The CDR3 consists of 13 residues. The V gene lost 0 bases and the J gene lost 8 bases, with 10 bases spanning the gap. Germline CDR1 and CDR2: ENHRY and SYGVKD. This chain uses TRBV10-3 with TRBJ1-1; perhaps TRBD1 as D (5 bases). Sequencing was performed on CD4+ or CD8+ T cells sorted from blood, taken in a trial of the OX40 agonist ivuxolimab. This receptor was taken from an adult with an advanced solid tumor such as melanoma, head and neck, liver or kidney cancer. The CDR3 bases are TGTGCCATCAGTGAGTCTGCGCAGGGCGAAGCTTTCTTT. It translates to CAISESAQGEAFF.